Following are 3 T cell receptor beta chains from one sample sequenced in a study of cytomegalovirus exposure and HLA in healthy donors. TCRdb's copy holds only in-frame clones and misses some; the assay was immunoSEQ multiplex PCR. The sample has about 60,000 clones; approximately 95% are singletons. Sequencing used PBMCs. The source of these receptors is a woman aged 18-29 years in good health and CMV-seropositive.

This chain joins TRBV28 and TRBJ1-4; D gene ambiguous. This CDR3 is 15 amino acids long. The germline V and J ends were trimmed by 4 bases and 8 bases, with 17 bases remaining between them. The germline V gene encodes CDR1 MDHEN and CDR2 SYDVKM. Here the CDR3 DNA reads TGTGCCAGCAGTTCCGACCCAACTAGGCACGAAAAACTGTTTTTT. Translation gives CASSSDPTRHEKLFF. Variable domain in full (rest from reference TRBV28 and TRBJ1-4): DVKVTQSSRYLVKRTGEKVFLECVQDMDHENMFWYRQDPGLGLRLIYFSYDVKMKEKGDIPEGYSVSREKKERFSLILESASTNQTSMYLCASSSDPTRHEKLFFGSGTQLSVL.

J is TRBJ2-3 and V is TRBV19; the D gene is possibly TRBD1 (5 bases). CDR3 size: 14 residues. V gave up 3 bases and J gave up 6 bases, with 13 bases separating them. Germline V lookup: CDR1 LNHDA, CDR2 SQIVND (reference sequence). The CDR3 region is CASSIVPRVDTQYF. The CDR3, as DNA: TGTGCCAGTAGTATCGTCCCCAGGGTGGATACGCAGTATTTT. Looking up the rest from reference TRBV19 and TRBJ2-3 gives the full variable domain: DGGITQSPKYLFRKEGQNVTLSCEQNLNHDAMYWYRQDPGQGLRLIYYSQIVNDFQKGDIAEGYSVSREKKESFPLTVTSAQKNPTAFYLCASSIVPRVDTQYFGPGTRLTVL.

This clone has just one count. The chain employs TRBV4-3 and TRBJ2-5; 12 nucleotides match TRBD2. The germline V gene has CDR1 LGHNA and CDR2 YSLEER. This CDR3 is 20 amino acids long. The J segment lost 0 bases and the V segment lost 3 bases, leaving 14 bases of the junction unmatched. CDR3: CASSQTLAGGPPPYQETQYF. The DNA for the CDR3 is TGCGCCAGCAGCCAGACTCTAGCGGGGGGGCCTCCTCCGTACCAAGAGACCCAGTACTTC.